What follows is one T cell receptor (beta chain) and its context. What antigen it recognizes has not been identified. Per-nucleotide qualities are absent, and no much larger clonotype sits a single base away. The donors were 40 or so Caucasian individuals from Russia, aged roughly 6 to 100 years, who were systemically healthy. Each donor gave around 9.9 milliliters of peripheral blood, collected into EDTA-treated Vacutainer tubes. PBMCs were isolated by Ficoll-Paque density-gradient centrifugation, with at least 7 million obtained per sample. Trizol reagent was used to extract total RNA from PBMCs, with at least 5.5 micrograms per sample. The percentages of naive CD45RAhigh/CD27high T cells were determined by flow cytometry on a PBMC aliquot from every donor. The sample originates from a study of blood T cells in healthy people across ages (dated by TCRdb to between 2014 and 2017). Notes on the research overall: In model experiments, template switching captured about one uniquely barcoded TCR beta cDNA molecule for every two T cells. Donors of different ages were randomly distributed across sequencing lanes to avoid experimental bias. Age-related changes in TCR beta repertoire diversity were measured in the study by deep sequencing normalized with unique cDNA molecular identifiers. Four age groups were formed from the donors: young (average approximately 15 years), middle-aged (approximately 39), aged (about 62) and long-lived (around 80). Two additional independent replicas of 1 million unique cDNA reads from the same blood draw were analyzed for two donors (one aged 18 to 29 and one aged 80 or older).

What the research found in general, with its limitations: Estimates of total diversity from one million sequenced T cells were regarded as lower bounds and underestimates. Compared with the aged group, the long-lived group had more naive CD4+ T cells, fewer expanded clones and increased TCR diversity, a pattern suggesting age selection. Bulk unsorted PBMC profiling prevented conclusive comparison of naive and antigen-experienced compartments. As age increased, observed TCR beta diversity per million T cells dropped in a roughly linear way, and a significant reduction was already evident by age about 40. Donor CMV infection status was unknown, potentially confounding age-related changes in expanded clonotypes. Observed TCR beta diversity correlated strongly with the percentage of naive T cells measured by flow cytometry.

CDR1 and CDR2 are read off the germline V gene (reference sequence) as SEHNR and FQNEAQ. V is pared back by 5 bases and J by 0 bases, with 10 bases lying between the germline termini. The CDR3 numbers 14 residues from cysteine through phenylalanine. The DNA shown is the 42-base CDR3, in frame from base 1. Library preparation employed 5' RACE. The instrument was an Illumina HiSeq 2500. A second PCR of roughly 6 to 12 cycles was run with a J-beta primer mix and a sample-barcoded 5' primer. Each TCR beta cDNA molecule received a unique molecular identifier from a template-switch 5' adaptor carrying 12 random nucleotides. Each sample yielded at least 2.5 million CDR3-containing paired-end reads. First-strand cDNA synthesis was performed from all RNA using the Mint cDNA synthesis kit, with priming by a TRBC-specific oligonucleotide. Following uracil-DNA glycosylase treatment, all cDNA underwent a first 18-cycle PCR with the universal primers M1SS and BC2_uni_R. Concerning the study's data processing: For normalization, 1 million high-quality reads, each with a distinct molecular identifier, were randomly selected from each sample. Reads sharing molecular identifiers were discarded rather than binned into consensus sequences. MiTCR, run with a Q25 quality threshold and the strictest error-elimination algorithm, handled CDR3 identification, clonotype clustering and error correction. A nonparametric unseen species model with Euler transformation was used to estimate lower-bound total TCR beta diversity. TCRdb reran the public reads through fastp at Q25 and MiXCR, keeping productive beta chains. Each entry is one CDR3 protein sequence, shown with its most common DNA and genes. These V and J calls derive from TCRdb rather than the authors' analysis. In all, the sample holds some 640,000 distinct CDR3 sequences, and approximately 30% of those were seen once. Jointly, the top ten make up around 16% of the sample.

Here the chain combines TRBV7-9 and TRBJ1-1; possibly the D gene is TRBD1, per 5 matching bases. The clonotype originates from a woman of 80 years or more in good health. Input material: blood. The nucleotide sequence is given as TGTGCCAGCAGCGAGAAACAGGTGAACACTGAAGCTTTCTTT. The resulting protein is CASSEKQVNTEAFF.